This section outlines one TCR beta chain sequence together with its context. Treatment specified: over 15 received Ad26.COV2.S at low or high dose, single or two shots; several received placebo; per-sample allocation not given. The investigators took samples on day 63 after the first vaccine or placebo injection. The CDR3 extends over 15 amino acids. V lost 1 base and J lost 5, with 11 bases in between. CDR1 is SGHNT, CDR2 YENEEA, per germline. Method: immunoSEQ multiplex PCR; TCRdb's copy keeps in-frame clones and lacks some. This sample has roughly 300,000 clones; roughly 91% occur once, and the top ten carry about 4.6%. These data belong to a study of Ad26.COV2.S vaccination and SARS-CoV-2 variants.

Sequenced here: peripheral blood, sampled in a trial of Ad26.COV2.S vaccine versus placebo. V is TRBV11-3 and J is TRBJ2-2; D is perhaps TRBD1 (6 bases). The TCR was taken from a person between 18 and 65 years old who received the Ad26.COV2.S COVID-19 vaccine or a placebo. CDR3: CASSLGGHRTGELFF. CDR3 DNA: TGTGCCAGCAGCTTAGGGGGACACAGAACCGGGGAGCTGTTTTTT. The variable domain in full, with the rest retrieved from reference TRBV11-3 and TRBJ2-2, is EAGVVQSPRYKIIEKKQPVAFWCNPISGHNTLYWYLQNLGQGPELLIRYENEEAVDDSQLPKDRFSAERLKGVDSTLKIQPAELGDSAVYLCASSLGGHRTGELFFGEGSRLTVL.